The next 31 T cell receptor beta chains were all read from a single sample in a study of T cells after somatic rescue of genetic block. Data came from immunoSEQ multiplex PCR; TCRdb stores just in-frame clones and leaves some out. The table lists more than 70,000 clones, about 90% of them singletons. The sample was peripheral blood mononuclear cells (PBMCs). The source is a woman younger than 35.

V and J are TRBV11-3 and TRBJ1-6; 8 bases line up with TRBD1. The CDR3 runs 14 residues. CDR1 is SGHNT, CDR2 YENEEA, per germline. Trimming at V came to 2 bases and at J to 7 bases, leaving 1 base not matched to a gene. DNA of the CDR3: TGTGCCAGCAGCTTACGGACAGGGAATTCACCCCTCCACTTT. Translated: CASSLRTGNSPLHF.

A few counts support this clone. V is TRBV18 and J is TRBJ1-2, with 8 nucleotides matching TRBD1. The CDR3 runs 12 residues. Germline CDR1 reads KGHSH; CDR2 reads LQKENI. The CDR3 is CVSTGENYGYTF. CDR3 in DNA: TGTGTATCGACAGGGGAGAACTATGGCTACACCTTC. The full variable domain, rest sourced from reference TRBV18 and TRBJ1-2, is NAGVMQNPRHLVRRRGQEARLRCSPMKGHSHVYWYRQLPEEGLKFMVYLQKENIIDESGMPKERFSAEFPKEGPSILRIQQVVRGDSAAYFCVSTGENYGYTFGSGTRLTVV.

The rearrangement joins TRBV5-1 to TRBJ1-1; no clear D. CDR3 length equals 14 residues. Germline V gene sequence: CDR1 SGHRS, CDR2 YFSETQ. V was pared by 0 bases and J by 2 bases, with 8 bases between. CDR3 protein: CASSLEVINTEAFF. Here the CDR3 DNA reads TGCGCCAGCAGCTTGGAGGTTATAAACACTGAAGCTTTCTTT.

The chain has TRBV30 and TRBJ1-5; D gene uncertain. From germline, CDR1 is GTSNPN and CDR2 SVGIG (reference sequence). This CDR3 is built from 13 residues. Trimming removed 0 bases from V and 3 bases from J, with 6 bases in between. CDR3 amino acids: CAWSVDFNQPQHF. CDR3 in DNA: TGTGCCTGGAGTGTAGACTTCAATCAGCCCCAGCATTTT.

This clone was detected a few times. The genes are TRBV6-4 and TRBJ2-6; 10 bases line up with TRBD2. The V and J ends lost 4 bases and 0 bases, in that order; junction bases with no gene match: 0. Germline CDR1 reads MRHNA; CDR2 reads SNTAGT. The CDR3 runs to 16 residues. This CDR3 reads CASSASGSSGANVLTF. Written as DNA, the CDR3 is TGTGCCAGCAGTGCTAGCGGGAGCTCTGGGGCCAACGTCCTGACTTTC.

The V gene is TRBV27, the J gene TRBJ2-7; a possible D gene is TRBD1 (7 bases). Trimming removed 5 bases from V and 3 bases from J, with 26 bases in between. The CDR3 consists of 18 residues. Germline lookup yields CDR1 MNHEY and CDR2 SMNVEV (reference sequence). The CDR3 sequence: CASSPSKLRRGVGYEQYF. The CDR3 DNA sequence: TGTGCCAGCAGTCCGTCAAAACTCCGCAGGGGGGTGGGCTACGAGCAGTACTTC.

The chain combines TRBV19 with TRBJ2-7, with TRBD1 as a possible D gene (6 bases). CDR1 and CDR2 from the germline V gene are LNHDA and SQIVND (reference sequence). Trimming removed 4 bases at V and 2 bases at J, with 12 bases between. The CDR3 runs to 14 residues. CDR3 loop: CASSRLDRPYEQYF. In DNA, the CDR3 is TGTGCCAGTAGTAGATTGGACAGACCCTACGAGCAGTACTTC.

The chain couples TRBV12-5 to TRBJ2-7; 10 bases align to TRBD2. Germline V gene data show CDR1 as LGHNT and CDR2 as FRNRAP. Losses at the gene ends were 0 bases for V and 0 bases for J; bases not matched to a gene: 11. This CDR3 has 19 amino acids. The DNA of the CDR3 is TGTGCTAGTGGTTTGGTATTGGGCCGGCTAGCGGGAGTCTCCTACGAGCAGTACTTC. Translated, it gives CASGLVLGRLAGVSYEQYF.

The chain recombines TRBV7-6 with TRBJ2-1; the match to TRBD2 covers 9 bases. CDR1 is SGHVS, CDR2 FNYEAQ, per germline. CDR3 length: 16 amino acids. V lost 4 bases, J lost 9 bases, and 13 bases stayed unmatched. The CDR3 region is CASSSNVAGAGGEQFF. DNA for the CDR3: TGTGCCAGCAGCTCAAATGTAGCGGGAGCAGGGGGTGAGCAGTTCTTC.

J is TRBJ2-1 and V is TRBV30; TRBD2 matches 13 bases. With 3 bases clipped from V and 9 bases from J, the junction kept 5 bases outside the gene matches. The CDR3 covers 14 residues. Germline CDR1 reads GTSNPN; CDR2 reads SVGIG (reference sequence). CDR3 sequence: CAWSGLAGVSEQFF. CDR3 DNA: TGTGCCTGGAGCGGACTAGCGGGAGTCTCTGAGCAGTTCTTC.

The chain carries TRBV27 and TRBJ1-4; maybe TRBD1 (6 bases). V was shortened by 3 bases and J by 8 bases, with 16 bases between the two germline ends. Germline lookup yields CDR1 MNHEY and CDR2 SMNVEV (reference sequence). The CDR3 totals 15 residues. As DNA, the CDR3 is TGTGCCAGCAGTTTCGTGCGCGCGGGGGGCGAAAAACTGTTTTTT. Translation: CASSFVRAGGEKLFF. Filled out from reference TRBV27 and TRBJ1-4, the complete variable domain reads EAQVTQNPRYLITVTGKKLTVTCSQNMNHEYMSWYRQDPGLGLRQIYYSMNVEVTDKGDVPEGYKVSRKEKRNFPLILESPSPNQTSLYFCASSFVRAGGEKLFFGSGTQLSVL.

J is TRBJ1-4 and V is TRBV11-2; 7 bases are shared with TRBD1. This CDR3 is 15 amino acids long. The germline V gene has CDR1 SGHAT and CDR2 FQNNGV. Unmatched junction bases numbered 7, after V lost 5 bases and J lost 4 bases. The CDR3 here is CASSPRTGVNEKLFF. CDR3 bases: TGTGCCAGCAGCCCCAGGACAGGAGTTAATGAAAAACTGTTTTTT.

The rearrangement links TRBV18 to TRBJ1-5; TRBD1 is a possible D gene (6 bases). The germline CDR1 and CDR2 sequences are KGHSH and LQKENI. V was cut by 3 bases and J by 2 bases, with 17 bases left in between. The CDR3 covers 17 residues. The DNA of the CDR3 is TGTGCCAGCTCACCCTCTTACAGGGTGGGGGGCAATCAGCCCCAGCATTTT. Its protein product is CASSPSYRVGGNQPQHF.

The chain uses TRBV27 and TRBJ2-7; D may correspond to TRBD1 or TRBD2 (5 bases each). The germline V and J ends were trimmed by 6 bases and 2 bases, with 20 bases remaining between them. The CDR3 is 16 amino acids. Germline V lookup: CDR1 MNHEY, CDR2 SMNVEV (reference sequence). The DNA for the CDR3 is TGTGCCAGCAGAAAGGGACCCGCATACGGTACCTACGAGCAGTACTTC. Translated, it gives CASRKGPAYGTYEQYF.

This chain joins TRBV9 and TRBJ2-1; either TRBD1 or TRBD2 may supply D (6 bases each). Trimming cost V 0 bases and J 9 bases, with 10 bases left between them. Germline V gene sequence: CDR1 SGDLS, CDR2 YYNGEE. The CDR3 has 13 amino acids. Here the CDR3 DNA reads TGTGCCAGCAGCGTAGTGGGGGGCGCTGAGCAGTTCTTC. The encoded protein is CASSVVGGAEQFF.

The DNA for the CDR3 is TGTGCCAGCAGCTGGATCGGTGGGGGTACTGAAGCTTTCTTT. Its protein product is CASSWIGGGTEAFF. V usage is TRBV7-2 and J usage is TRBJ1-1; possibly TRBD1 for D (5 bases). Per the germline V gene, CDR1 is SGHTA and CDR2 is FQGNSA. CDR3 length: 14 amino acids. V lost 4 bases and J 5 bases, leaving 14 bases between the germline ends.

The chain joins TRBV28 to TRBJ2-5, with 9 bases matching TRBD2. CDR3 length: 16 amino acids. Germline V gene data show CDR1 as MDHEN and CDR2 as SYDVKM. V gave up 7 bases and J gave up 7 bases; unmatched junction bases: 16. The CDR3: CASTRLDAGGLRTQYF. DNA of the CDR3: TGTGCCAGCACCCGTCTGGACGCGGGGGGGCTCCGGACCCAGTACTTC.

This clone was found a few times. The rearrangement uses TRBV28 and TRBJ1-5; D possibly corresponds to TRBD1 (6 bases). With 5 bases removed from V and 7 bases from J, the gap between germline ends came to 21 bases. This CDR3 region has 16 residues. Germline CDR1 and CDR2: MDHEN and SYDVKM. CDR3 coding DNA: TGTGCCAGCAGTCCATATTGGGGGCAGGATCGACAGCCCCAGCATTTT. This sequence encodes CASSPYWGQDRQPQHF.

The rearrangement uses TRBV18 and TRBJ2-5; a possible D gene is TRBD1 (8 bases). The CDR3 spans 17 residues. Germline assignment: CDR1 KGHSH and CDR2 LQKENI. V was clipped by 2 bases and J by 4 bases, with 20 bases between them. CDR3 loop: CASSPRTGRATRETQYF. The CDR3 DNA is TGTGCCAGCTCACCAAGGACAGGGAGGGCGACAAGAGAGACCCAGTACTTC.

The CDR3 sequence is CASNDRLYEQYF. In DNA form, the CDR3 reads TGCGCCAGCAACGACAGACTCTACGAGCAGTACTTC. The chain combines TRBV23-1 with TRBJ2-7; a possible D gene is TRBD1 (5 bases). TRBV23-1 is sorted into the ORF group, with uncertain function. This CDR3 is 12 amino acids long. The V end was cut by 7 bases, the J end by 3 bases, with 10 bases between.

In nucleotides, the CDR3 is TGCAGTGTGGGATACGGAGAGACCCAGTACTTC. It translates to CSVGYGETQYF. The chain uses TRBV20-1 and TRBJ2-5; unclear D gene. Germline V gene sequence: CDR1 DFQATT, CDR2 SNEGSKA (reference sequence). Between the trimmed V and J ends, which lost 7 bases and 4 bases, there was a span of 10 bases. The CDR3 spans 11 residues.

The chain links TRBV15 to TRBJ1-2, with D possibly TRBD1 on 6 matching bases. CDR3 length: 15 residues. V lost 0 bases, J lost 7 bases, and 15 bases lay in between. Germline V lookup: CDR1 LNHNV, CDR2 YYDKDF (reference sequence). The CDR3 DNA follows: TGTGCCACCAGCAGAGATATAGGGGGGAGTGGTGGCTACACCTTC. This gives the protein CATSRDIGGSGGYTF.

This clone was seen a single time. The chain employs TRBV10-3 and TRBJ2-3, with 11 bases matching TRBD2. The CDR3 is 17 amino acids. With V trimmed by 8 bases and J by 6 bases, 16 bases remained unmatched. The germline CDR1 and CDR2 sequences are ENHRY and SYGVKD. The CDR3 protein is CAIRSTSGAESLDTQYF. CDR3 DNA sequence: TGTGCCATCCGATCGACTAGCGGGGCCGAAAGTCTCGATACGCAGTATTTT.

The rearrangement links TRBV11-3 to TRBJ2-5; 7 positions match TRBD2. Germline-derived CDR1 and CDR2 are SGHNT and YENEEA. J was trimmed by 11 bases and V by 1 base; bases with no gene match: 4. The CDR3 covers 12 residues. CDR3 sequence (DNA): TGTGCCAGCAGCTTAGCCCCCGGGAGGCAGTACTTC. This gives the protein CASSLAPGRQYF.

The CDR3 sequence: CASSPRDGTEAFF. In DNA, the CDR3 is TGTGCCAGCAGCCCTCGGGACGGCACTGAAGCTTTCTTT. V and J are TRBV7-2 and TRBJ1-1; maybe TRBD1 (5 bases). The germline gives CDR1 SGHTA, CDR2 FQGNSA. The CDR3 extends over 13 amino acids. The V gene lost 5 bases and the J gene lost 4 bases, with 11 bases spanning the gap. Drawing the rest from reference TRBV7-2 and TRBJ1-1, the complete variable domain is GAGVSQSPSNKVTEKGKDVELRCDPISGHTALYWYRQSLGQGLEFLIYFQGNSAPDKSGLPSDRFSAERTGGSVSTLTIQRTQQEDSAVYLCASSPRDGTEAFFGQGTRLTVV.

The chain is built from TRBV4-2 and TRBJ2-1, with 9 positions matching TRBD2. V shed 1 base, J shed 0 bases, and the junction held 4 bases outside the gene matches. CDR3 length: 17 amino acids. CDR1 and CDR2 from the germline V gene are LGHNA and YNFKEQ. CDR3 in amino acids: CASSQGEREDSYNEQFF. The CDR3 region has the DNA TGTGCCAGCAGCCAAGGAGAGCGGGAGGACTCCTACAATGAGCAGTTCTTC.

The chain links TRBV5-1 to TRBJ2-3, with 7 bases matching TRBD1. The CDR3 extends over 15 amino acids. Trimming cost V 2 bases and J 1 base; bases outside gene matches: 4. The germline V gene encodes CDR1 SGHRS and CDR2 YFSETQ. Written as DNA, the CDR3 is TGCGCCAGCAGCTTTACAGGGGTAGGCACAGATACGCAGTATTTT. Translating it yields CASSFTGVGTDTQYF. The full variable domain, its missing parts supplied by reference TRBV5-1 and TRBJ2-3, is KAGVTQTPRYLIKTRGQQVTLSCSPISGHRSVSWYQQTPGQGLQFLFEYFSETQRNKGNFPGRFSGRQFSNSRSEMNVSTLELGDSALYLCASSFTGVGTDTQYFGPGTRLTVL.

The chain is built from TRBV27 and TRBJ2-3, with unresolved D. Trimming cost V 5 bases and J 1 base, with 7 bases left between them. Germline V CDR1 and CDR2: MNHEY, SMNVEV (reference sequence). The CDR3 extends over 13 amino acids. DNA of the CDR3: TGTGCCAGCAGTCCAGGTGGCACAGATACGCAGTATTTT. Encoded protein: CASSPGGTDTQYF.

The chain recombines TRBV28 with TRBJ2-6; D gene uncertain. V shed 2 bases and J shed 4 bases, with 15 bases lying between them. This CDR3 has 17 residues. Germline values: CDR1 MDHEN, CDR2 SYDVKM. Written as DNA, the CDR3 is TGTGCCAGCAGTTTACCTTACTTCGCGTACGGGGCCAACGTCCTGACTTTC. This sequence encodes CASSLPYFAYGANVLTF.

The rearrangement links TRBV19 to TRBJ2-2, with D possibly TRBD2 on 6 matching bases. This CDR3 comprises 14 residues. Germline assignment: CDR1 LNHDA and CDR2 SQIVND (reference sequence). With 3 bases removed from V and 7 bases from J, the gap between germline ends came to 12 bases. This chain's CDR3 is CASSMTRAVGELFF. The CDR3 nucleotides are TGTGCCAGTAGTATGACTAGAGCAGTCGGGGAGCTGTTTTTT. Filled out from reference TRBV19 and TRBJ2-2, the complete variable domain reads DGGITQSPKYLFRKEGQNVTLSCEQNLNHDAMYWYRQDPGQGLRLIYYSQIVNDFQKGDIAEGYSVSREKKESFPLTVTSAQKNPTAFYLCASSMTRAVGELFFGEGSRLTVL.

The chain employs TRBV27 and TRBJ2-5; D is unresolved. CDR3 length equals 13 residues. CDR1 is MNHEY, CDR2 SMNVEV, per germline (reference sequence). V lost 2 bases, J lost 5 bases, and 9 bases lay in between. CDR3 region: CASSLNYLETQYF. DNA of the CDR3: TGTGCCAGCAGTTTAAACTATCTGGAGACCCAGTACTTC.